A single T cell receptor beta chain is shown here with its context. At least ten counts were recorded for this clonotype. Its recognized antigen is unknown. Base-call qualities are not available, and no considerably larger clone is one nucleotide away. The data belong to a study of T-cell memory formation after mild COVID-19 (dated by TCRdb to the early 2020s). With regard to the full study: Most TCR sequence clusters were specific to one of the two donors. In a couple of donors, T-cell clones that expanded and contracted after mild COVID-19 were tracked by sequencing TCRalpha and TCRbeta repertoires over time. Two young, previously healthy adult volunteers, one female and one male, were included in the cohort.

Including the terminal cysteine and phenylalanine, the CDR3 comprises 16 residues. The entry retains the CDR3 DNA only, 48 bases that are in frame from base 1. V lost 0 bases and J lost 2 bases; the stretch between them is 15 bases long. Sequences DFQATT (CDR1) and SNEGSKA (CDR2) are obtained from the germline V gene (reference sequence). TCRdb names Illumina NovaSeq 6000 as the instrument used. TCRalpha and TCRbeta cDNA libraries were constructed by 5'RACE with constant-segment primers, with sample barcodes and unique molecular identifiers being introduced. Trizol reagent was used to extract RNA from every sample. Libraries were amplified in two PCR steps, with a second sample barcode and Illumina TruSeq adapters added in the second step. The libraries were sequenced on an Illumina NovaSeq using 2 x 150 bp paired-end reads. As for how the authors treated the data: Demultiplexing of reads and collapsing into UMI-guided consensus sequences were performed with migec v1.2.7. Using mixcr v2.1.11, the UMI consensuses were aligned to TRA and TRB V and J templates and assembled into clonotypes. Clonotypes were classified as expanded or contracted when called significant by both edgeR and NoisET, with noise models trained on biological replicates. For edgeR calls, the thresholds were a false discovery rate-adjusted p below 0.01 and a log2 fold-change of 1. As an exploratory analysis of dynamics, max-normalized trajectories of the 1000 most abundant clonotypes were examined by PCA with hierarchical clustering. Separately sequenced CD4+ and CD8+ repertoires were used to assign the CD4 or CD8 phenotype of responding clones. TCRdb ran its own pipeline on the public reads, namely fastp trimming at Q25 and MiXCR clone calling, and kept in-frame beta chains. CDR3 protein duplicates are merged, each entry listing the most common genes and DNA. TCRdb's processing, not the study's, gives the V and J calls here. The sample yields around 450,000 distinct CDR3 sequences; less than 25% were counted once. About 10% of the sample is taken by the ten largest.

The investigation overall reported the following: The detection of some responding clones in pre-infection memory suggests that pre-existing cross-reactive memory T cells joined the SARS-CoV-2 response. Only a couple of mild cases were covered in the study, and larger cohorts including severe cases with pre-infection samples were considered necessary. Contracting CD4+ clones turned up mainly in the CM and EM memory subsets, whereas EMRA was where CD8+ clones were enriched. SARS-CoV-2 specificity was not confirmed for the second-wave clones peaking on day 37. Clones contracting from day 15 to 85 had balanced CD4/CD8 phenotypes, while a second wave expanding from day 15 to 37 was biased towards CD4+.

PBMCs were isolated by Ficoll-Paque density gradient centrifugation. The TCR originated in an adult woman who had mild COVID-19 (a few samples of this study predate the infection). The sample titles of this study are shuffled in the database, so cell type and time point are left out; the donor was told from shared clones. Sequenced material: PBMCs or a T cell subset sorted from them (not recorded which). The chain joins TRBV20-1 to TRBJ2-3; the D segment cannot be called with confidence. The CDR3 region has the sequence CSARDPLEGPTDTQYF. The DNA is as follows: TGCAGTGCTAGAGATCCGCTAGAAGGACCCACAGATACGCAGTATTTT.